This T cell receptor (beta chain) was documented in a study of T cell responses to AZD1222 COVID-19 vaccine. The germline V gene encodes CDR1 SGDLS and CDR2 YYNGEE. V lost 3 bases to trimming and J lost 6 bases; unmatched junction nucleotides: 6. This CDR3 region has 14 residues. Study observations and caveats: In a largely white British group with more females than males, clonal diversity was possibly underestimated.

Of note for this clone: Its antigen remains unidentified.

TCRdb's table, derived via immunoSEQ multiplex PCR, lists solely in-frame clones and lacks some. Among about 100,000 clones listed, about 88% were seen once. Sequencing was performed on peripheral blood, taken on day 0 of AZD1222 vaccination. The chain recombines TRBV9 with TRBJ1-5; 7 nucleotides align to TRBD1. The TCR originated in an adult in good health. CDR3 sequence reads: CASSEGAGGQPQHF. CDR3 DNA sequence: TGTGCCAGCAGCGAGGGGGCTGGGGGTCAGCCCCAGCATTTT.